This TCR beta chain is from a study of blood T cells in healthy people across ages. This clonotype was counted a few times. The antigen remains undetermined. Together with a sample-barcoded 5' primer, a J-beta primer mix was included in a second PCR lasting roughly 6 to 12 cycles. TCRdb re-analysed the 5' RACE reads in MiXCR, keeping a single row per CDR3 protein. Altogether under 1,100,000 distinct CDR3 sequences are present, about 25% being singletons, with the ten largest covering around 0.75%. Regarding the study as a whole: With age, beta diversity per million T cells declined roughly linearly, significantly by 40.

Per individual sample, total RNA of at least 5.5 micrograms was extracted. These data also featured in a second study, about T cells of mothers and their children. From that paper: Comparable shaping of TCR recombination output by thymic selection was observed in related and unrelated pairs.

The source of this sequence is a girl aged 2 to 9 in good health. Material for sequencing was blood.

CDR3 in DNA: TGTGCCAGCGGCCCGGGGGGAACTAATGAAAAACTGTTTTTT. This sequence encodes CASGPGGTNEKLFF. The chain joins TRBV7-8 to TRBJ1-4; possible D gene TRBD1, 5 bases. The CDR3 contains 14 residues. Germline V CDR1 and CDR2: SGHVS, FQNEAQ. The V end was cut by 8 bases, the J end by 1 base, with 11 bases between.